This TCR beta chain was sequenced during a study of PD-L1 blockade in urothelial cancer. About the study: Bladder-origin urothelial cancer in males covered about 90% of the roughly 30 patients. Blood gave a median roughly 140,000 T cells.

Germline loops: CDR1 MDHEN, CDR2 SYDVKM. The CDR3 is 15 amino acids. V dropped 4 bases and J dropped 5; count of bases not matched to a gene: 4. Time point given: pretreatment peripheral blood. Libraries were prepared by immunoSEQ multiplex PCR; TCRdb keeps only in-frame clonotypes and omits some of them. Among 70,000 to 75,000 clones listed, about nine tenths were seen once. The TCR comes from an older man with urothelial cancer. The specimen comprised PBMCs, sampled around atezolizumab (anti-PD-L1) treatment. This chain links TRBV28 with TRBJ2-3; 12 bases agree with TRBD1. CDR3 residues: CASSSGTGGVDTQYF. The CDR3 DNA reads as TGTGCCAGCAGTTCCGGGACAGGGGGCGTAGATACGCAGTATTTT.